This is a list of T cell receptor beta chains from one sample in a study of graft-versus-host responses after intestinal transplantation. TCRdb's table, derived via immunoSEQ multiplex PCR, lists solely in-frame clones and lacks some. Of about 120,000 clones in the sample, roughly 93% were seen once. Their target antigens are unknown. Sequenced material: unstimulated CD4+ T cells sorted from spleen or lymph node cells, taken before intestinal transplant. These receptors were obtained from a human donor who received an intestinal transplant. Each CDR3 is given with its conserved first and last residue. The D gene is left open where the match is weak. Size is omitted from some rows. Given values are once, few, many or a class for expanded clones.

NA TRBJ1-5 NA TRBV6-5 CASSSRLLGSNQPQHF TGTGCCAGCAGTTCGCGACTACTTGGCAGCAATCAGCCCCAGCATTTT
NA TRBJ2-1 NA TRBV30 CAWIAPGVYNEQFF TGTGCCTGGATCGCCCCTGGGGTTTACAATGAGCAGTTCTTC
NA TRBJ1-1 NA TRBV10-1 CASSEGQMNTEAFF TGCGCCAGCAGTGAAGGACAGATGAACACTGAAGCTTTCTTT
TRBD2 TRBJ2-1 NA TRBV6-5 CASRLAGGNEQFF TGTGCCAGCAGGTTAGCGGGAGGGAATGAGCAGTTCTTC
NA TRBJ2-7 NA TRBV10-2 CASIGVEGTQNYEQYF TGCGCCAGCATTGGGGTGGAAGGGACTCAGAACTACGAGCAGTACTTC
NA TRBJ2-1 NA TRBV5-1 CASSLVSNEQFF TGCGCCAGCAGCTTGGTGAGCAATGAGCAGTTCTTC
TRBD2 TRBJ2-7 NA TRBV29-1 CSVKTSAHYEQYF TGCAGCGTCAAAACTAGCGCCCACTACGAGCAGTACTTC
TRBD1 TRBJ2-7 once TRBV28 CASRRTGTGNYEQYF TGTGCCAGCAGAAGAACCGGGACAGGGAACTACGAGCAGTACTTC
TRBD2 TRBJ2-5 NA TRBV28 CASTGASGREETQYF TGTGCCAGCACTGGGGCTAGCGGGAGGGAAGAGACCCAGTACTTC
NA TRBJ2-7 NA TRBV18 CASSPPGTAYEQYF TGTGCCAGCTCACCACCTGGGACGGCCTACGAGCAGTACTTC
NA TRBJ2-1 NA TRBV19 CATSLGAEQFF TGTGCCACCTCCCTGGGAGCTGAGCAGTTCTTC
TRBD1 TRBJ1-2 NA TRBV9 CASSVDGQGIVGYTF TGTGCCAGCAGCGTAGACGGACAGGGCATAGTTGGCTACACCTTC
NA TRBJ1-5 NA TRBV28 CASSFPRDTRYQPQHF TGTGCCAGCAGTTTTCCTCGGGACACCAGATATCAGCCCCAGCATTTT
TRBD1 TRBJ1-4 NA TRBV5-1 CASSSGQGAEKLFF TGCGCCAGCAGCTCGGGACAGGGGGCTGAAAAACTGTTTTTT
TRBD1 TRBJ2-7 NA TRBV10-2 CASSETTGTDRGGQYF TGCGCCAGCAGTGAGACAACTGGGACGGACAGGGGAGGGCAGTACTTC
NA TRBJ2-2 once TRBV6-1 CASSLQGANGELFF TGTGCCAGCAGTCTACAGGGAGCAAACGGGGAGCTGTTTTTT
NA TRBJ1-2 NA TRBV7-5 CARSLLSRGHGYTF TGTGCCAGAAGCTTATTGTCCAGGGGGCATGGCTACACCTTC
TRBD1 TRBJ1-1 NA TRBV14 CASSRQTGSEAFF TGTGCCAGCAGCCGGCAGACAGGGTCTGAAGCTTTCTTT
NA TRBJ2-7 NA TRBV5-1 CASSVLPGPYYEQYF TGCGCCAGCAGCGTACTTCCGGGACCTTACTACGAGCAGTACTTC
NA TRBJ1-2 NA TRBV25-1 CASSDYTNYGYTF TGTGCCAGCAGTGATTACACAAACTATGGCTACACCTTC
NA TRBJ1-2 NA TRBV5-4 CASSLASVRPAHYGYTF TGTGCCAGCAGCTTGGCCAGTGTAAGGCCGGCCCACTATGGCTACACCTTC
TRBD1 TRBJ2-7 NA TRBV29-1 CSVTGTGSYEQYF TGCAGCGTCACCGGGACAGGGTCCTACGAGCAGTACTTC
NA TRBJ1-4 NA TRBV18 CASSPPGATNEKLFF TGTGCCAGCTCACCACCAGGGGCAACTAATGAAAAACTGTTTTTT
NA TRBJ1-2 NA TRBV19 CASSRSRVAGYTF TGTGCCAGTAGTAGGTCGAGGGTGGCTGGCTACACCTTC
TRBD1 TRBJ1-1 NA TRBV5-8 CASSLFRGATEAFF TGTGCCAGCAGCTTATTCAGGGGGGCCACTGAAGCTTTCTTT
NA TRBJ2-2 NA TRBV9 CASSVPSGGGTGELFF TGTGCCAGCAGCGTACCCAGCGGAGGAGGAACCGGGGAGCTGTTTTTT
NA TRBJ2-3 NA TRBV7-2 CASSFRTGRTDTQYF TGTGCCAGCAGCTTCCGGACGGGGAGGACAGATACGCAGTATTTT
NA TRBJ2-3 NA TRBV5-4 CASSLRGVTDTQYF TGTGCCAGCAGCCTGAGGGGGGTGACGGATACGCAGTATTTT
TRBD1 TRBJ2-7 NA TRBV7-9 CASSSDRGGSYEQYF TGTGCCAGCAGCTCCGACAGGGGGGGAAGCTACGAGCAGTACTTC
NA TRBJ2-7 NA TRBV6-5 CASSSLGGSPGEQYF TGTGCCAGCAGTTCCCTCGGTGGCAGCCCGGGGGAGCAGTACTTC
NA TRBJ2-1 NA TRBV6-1 CASSVPTVYNEQFF TGTGCCAGCAGTGTCCCCACAGTATACAATGAGCAGTTCTTC
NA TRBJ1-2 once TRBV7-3 CASSPTGGRQGYTF TGTGCCAGCAGCCCGACTGGGGGGCGCCAAGGCTACACCTTC
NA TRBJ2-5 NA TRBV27 CASRPAVGKQETQYF TGTGCCAGCAGGCCAGCAGTGGGGAAGCAAGAGACCCAGTACTTC
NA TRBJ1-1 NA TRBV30 CAWGRQSNTEAFF TGTGCCTGGGGTCGGCAGTCGAACACTGAAGCTTTCTTT
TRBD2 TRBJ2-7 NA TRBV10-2 CASSENGGGTYEQYF TGCGCCAGCAGTGAGAACGGGGGGGGAACCTACGAGCAGTACTTC
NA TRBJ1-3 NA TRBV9 CASSIGSGNTIYF TGTGCCAGCAGCATCGGCTCTGGAAACACCATATATTTT
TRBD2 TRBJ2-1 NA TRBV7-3 CASSPLAGGPYNEQFF TGTGCCAGCAGCCCCCTAGCGGGAGGACCCTACAATGAGCAGTTCTTC
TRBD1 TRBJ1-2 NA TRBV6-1 CASRRQGATGYTF TGTGCCAGCAGACGACAGGGGGCGACCGGCTACACCTTC
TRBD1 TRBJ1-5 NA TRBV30 CAWGTGAGQSQHF TGTGCCTGGGGGACAGGGGCAGGTCAGTCCCAGCATTTT
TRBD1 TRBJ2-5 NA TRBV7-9 CASSFSGQGVETQYF TGTGCCAGCAGCTTTTCTGGACAGGGAGTGGAGACCCAGTACTTC
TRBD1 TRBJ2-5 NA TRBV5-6 CASSLAAGGETQYF TGTGCCAGCAGCTTGGCCGCAGGGGGCGAGACCCAGTACTTC
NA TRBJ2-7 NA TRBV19 CASSITGSPYEQYF TGTGCCAGTAGTATAACAGGGTCTCCCTACGAGCAGTACTTC
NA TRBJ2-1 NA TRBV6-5 CASRSNPAVNEQFF TGTGCCAGCAGAAGTAATCCGGCAGTCAATGAGCAGTTCTTC
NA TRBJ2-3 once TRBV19 CASSLQGWRGDTQYF TGTGCCAGTAGCTTACAGGGGTGGAGGGGAGATACGCAGTATTTT
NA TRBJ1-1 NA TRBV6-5 CASSYRLRGEAFF TGTGCCAGCAGTTACCGGTTGAGGGGCGAAGCTTTCTTT
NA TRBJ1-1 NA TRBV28 CASSPGTPNTEAFF TGTGCCAGCAGTCCAGGGACCCCGAACACTGAAGCTTTCTTT
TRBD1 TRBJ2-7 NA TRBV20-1 CSASTGGEQYF TGCAGTGCTAGTACAGGGGGAGAGCAGTACTTC
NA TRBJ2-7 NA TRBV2 CASSVGMTKLYEQYF TGTGCCAGCAGTGTGGGGATGACAAAACTCTACGAGCAGTACTTC
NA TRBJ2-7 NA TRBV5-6 CASSLHGYYEQYF TGTGCCAGCAGCTTACACGGATACTACGAGCAGTACTTC
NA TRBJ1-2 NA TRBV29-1 CSAQTPPGGRQNYGYTF TGCAGCGCCCAAACTCCGCCCGGGGGCAGACAAAACTATGGCTACACCTTC
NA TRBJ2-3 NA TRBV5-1 CASSLGSVASTDTQYF TGCGCCAGCAGCTTGGGGTCAGTCGCTAGCACAGATACGCAGTATTTT
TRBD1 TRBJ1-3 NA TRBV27 CASSTGQGAGNTIYF TGTGCCAGCAGCACCGGACAGGGGGCTGGAAACACCATATATTTT
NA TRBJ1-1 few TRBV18 CASSSDGNTEAFF TGTGCCAGCTCATCGGACGGGAACACTGAAGCTTTCTTT
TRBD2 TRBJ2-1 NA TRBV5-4 CASSGLAGYEQFF TGTGCCAGTTCGGGACTAGCGGGATACGAGCAGTTCTTC
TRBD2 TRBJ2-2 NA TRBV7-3 CASSLTPGLGGLFF TGTGCCAGCAGCTTAACCCCGGGACTAGGGGGGCTGTTTTTT
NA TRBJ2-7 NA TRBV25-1 CASSESVPGPENYEQYF TGTGCCAGCAGTGAATCTGTCCCGGGACCGGAGAACTACGAGCAGTACTTC
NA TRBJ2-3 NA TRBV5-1 CASSYGESTDTQYF TGCGCCAGCAGCTACGGGGAGAGCACAGATACGCAGTATTTT
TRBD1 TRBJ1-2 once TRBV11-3 CASSPQLGQAATF TGTGCCAGCAGCCCTCAACTTGGACAGGCGGCCACCTTC
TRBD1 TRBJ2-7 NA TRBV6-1 CASSGDRVSREQYF TGTGCCAGCAGTGGGGACAGGGTGTCTCGCGAGCAGTACTTC